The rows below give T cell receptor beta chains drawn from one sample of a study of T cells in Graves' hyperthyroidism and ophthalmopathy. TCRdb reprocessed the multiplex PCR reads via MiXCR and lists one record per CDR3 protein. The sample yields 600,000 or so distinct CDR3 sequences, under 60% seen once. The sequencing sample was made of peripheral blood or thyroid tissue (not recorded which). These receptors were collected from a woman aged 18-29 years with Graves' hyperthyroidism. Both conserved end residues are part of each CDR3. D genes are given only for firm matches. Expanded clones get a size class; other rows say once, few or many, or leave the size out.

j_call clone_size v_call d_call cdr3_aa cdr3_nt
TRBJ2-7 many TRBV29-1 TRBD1 CSATYRGSYEQYF TGCAGCGCGACTTACAGGGGATCCTACGAGCAGTACTTC
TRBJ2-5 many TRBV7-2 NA CASSPSVDETQYF TGTGCCAGCAGCCCCTCGGTGGACGAGACCCAGTACTTC
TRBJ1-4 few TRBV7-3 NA CASSIQGGNEKLFF TGTGCCAGCAGCATACAGGGCGGTAATGAAAAACTGTTTTTT
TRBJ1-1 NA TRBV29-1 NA CSFTGSTEAFF TGCAGCTTCACAGGGAGCACTGAAGCTTTCTTT
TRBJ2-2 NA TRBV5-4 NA CASSKQGYGGELFF TGTGCCAGCAGCAAACAGGGTTATGGCGGGGAGCTGTTTTTT
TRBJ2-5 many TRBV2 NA CASTPGPRRKETQYF TGTGCCAGCACCCCTGGACCCCGACGGAAAGAGACCCAGTACTTC
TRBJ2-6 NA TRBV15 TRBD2 CATKFGGRASGANVLTF TGTGCCACCAAGTTCGGTGGGAGGGCTTCTGGGGCCAACGTCCTGACTTTC
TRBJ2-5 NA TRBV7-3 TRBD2 CASSHISQREGLKTQYF TGTGCCAGCAGCCACATTTCCCAGCGGGAGGGCCTGAAGACCCAGTACTTC
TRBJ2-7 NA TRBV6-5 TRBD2 CASSYRGTSGRAYEQYF TGTGCCAGCAGTTACCGCGGGACTAGCGGGAGGGCCTACGAGCAGTACTTC
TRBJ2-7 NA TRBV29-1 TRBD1 CSVVIGAGQGYEQYF TGCAGCGTTGTAATTGGCGCGGGACAGGGCTACGAGCAGTACTTC
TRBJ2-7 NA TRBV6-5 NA CAISYSIGQAYEQYF TGTGCCATCAGTTACTCGATCGGGCAGGCCTACGAGCAGTACTTC
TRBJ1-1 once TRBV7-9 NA CASRAWTSPNTEAFF TGTGCCAGCAGGGCCTGGACTAGCCCAAACACTGAAGCTTTCTTT
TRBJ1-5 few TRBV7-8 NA CASSLGVGREYNQPQHF TGTGCCAGCAGCTTAGGAGTCGGCAGGGAATACAATCAGCCCCAGCATTTT
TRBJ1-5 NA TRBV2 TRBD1 CASSADRGSGQPQHF TGTGCCAGCAGCGCGGACAGGGGGTCGGGTCAGCCCCAGCATTTT